This T cell receptor (beta chain) appears in the sequencing data of a study of blood T cell repertoires in COVID-19. Across the study: COVID-19 samples from acute and convalescent phases originated in the United States, Italy and Spain. Sources were T cells, B-cell-depleted T cells, or PBMCs; the material itself was cDNA or gDNA.

The Seattle site enrolled patients during active infection and followed them longitudinally. Trimming pared 3 bases from V and 8 bases from J, leaving 16 bases between. From germline, CDR1 is LNHDA and CDR2 SQIVND (reference sequence). The CDR3 is 14 residues long. How the authors handled the data: For nucleated cells, counts were estimated from reference gene primer amplification. The method was immunoSEQ multiplex PCR; TCRdb's version includes in-frame clones alone and lacks a portion of them. V and J calls plus clone size are reproduced from that table; the DNA served to infer D and trimming. The table lists 200,000 to 300,000 clones, approximately 89% of them singletons.

V usage is TRBV19 and J usage is TRBJ1-1, with D possibly being TRBD1 (6 bases). The material sequenced was peripheral blood. The clonotype comes from a woman in her 30s with COVID-19, enrolled during active disease. CDR3 sequence reads: CASSIAGTSWEAFF. The CDR3 nucleotides read TGTGCCAGTAGTATTGCCGGGACATCGTGGGAAGCTTTCTTT.